Presented here are 20 T cell receptor beta chains from one specimen sequenced in a study of blood T cells in healthy people across ages. PCR was performed a second time for about 7 to 11 cycles using a sample-barcoded 5' primer and a J-beta primer mix. TCRdb re-called the 5' RACE reads with MiXCR, one entry per CDR3 protein. The table records 600,000 to 1,000,000 distinct CDR3 sequences, just under 25% of them present only once. This sample also appeared in a second study, on T cells of mothers and their children.

Source material: blood. All receptors come from a boy between 10 and 17 years old in good health.

This clonotype was counted only a few times. This chain links TRBV28 with TRBJ2-5; the match to TRBD2 covers 9 bases. Germline V gene lookup returns CDR1 MDHEN and CDR2 SYDVKM. The J segment lost 4 bases and the V segment lost 6 bases, leaving 9 bases of the junction unmatched. The CDR3 runs to 15 residues. CDR3 in amino acids: CASSPKGTSLETQYF. The DNA for the CDR3 is TGTGCCAGCAGCCCGAAAGGGACTAGCTTAGAGACCCAGTACTTC.

V and J are TRBV29-1 and TRBJ1-2, with a tentative D call TRBD1 (5 bases). This CDR3 comprises 12 residues. Per germline, CDR1 SQVTM and CDR2 ANQGSEA. Trimming stripped 7 bases from V and 4 bases from J, with 13 bases between. This chain's CDR3 is CSARGSIYGYTF. For the CDR3, the DNA is TGCAGCGCTCGGGGCAGTATCTATGGCTACACCTTC.

The V call is TRBV29-1, the J call TRBJ2-3; D gene uncertain. CDR1 and CDR2 from the germline V gene are SQVTM and ANQGSEA. Trimming took off 5 bases at V and 12 bases at J, with 15 bases between the two ends. The CDR3 totals 11 residues. In DNA form, the CDR3 reads TGCAGCGTTAAGCGCGGTGGTGAACAGTATTTT. It yields the protein CSVKRGGEQYF.

The sample holds a few counts of this clonotype. This rearrangement joins TRBV29-1 to TRBJ2-5; a possible D gene is TRBD1 (6 bases). Germline V gene data show CDR1 as SQVTM and CDR2 as ANQGSEA. The CDR3 spans 13 residues. The V gene lost 7 bases and the J gene lost 4 bases, with 16 bases spanning the gap. The DNA for the CDR3 is TGCAGCGCCAGAACCCAAGGGGGAGAGACCCAGTACTTC. It yields the protein CSARTQGGETQYF.

The chain recombines TRBV24-1 with TRBJ2-1, with TRBD1 matching 7 bases. With 5 bases clipped from V and 0 bases from J, the junction kept 9 bases outside the gene matches. Germline V gene lookup returns CDR1 KGHDR and CDR2 SFDVKD. CDR3 size: 17 residues. The CDR3 region has the DNA TGTGCCACCAGTGGCGAACAGGGGTGGGGCTCCTACAATGAGCAGTTCTTC. Residues: CATSGEQGWGSYNEQFF.

In its sample, this clonotype was seen a few times. The rearrangement joins TRBV20-1 to TRBJ2-5; TRBD1 or TRBD2 may be the D gene (6 bases each). The CDR3 has 14 residues. CDR1 and CDR2 from the germline V gene are DFQATT and SNEGSKA (reference sequence). Trimming removed 2 bases from V and 4 bases from J, with 14 bases in between. In nucleotides, the CDR3 is TGCAGTGCTAGAAATGCCAGGGGAGGAGAGACCCAGTACTTC. Translating gives CSARNARGGETQYF.

This chain uses TRBV29-1 with TRBJ1-3; D remains ambiguous. Germline lookup yields CDR1 SQVTM and CDR2 ANQGSEA. The CDR3 is 13 residues long. Trimming pared 7 bases from V and 0 bases from J, leaving 10 bases between. Here the CDR3 DNA reads TGCAGCGCGGGCGGAAGCTCTGGAAACACCATATATTTT. This translates into CSAGGSSGNTIYF.

In this sample, this clonotype turned up a few times. V usage is TRBV7-2 and J usage is TRBJ1-3; possible D gene TRBD1, 5 bases. Trimming took 4 bases from V and 0 from J, leaving 10 bases between them. From germline, CDR1 is SGHTA and CDR2 FQGNSA. The CDR3 sequence is 15 residues long. CDR3 sequence: CASSSGPNSGNTIYF. Here the CDR3 DNA reads TGTGCCAGCAGCTCGGGACCGAACTCTGGAAACACCATATATTTT.

The chain recombines TRBV24-1 with TRBJ2-1; weak D call: TRBD2 (6 bases). The germline gives CDR1 KGHDR, CDR2 SFDVKD. The CDR3 is 16 residues long. V gave up 3 bases and J gave up 0 bases, with 11 bases separating them. The CDR3 DNA reads TGTGCCACCAGTGATCTTAGCGGCAGCTCCTACAATGAGCAGTTCTTC. Its protein is CATSDLSGSSYNEQFF.

The V gene is TRBV12-3 or TRBV12-4, the J gene TRBJ1-4, with 8 bases aligning to TRBD1. The V segment lost 9 bases and the J segment 12 bases; nucleotides outside the gene matches: 12. The CDR3 spans 13 residues. CDR3 in DNA: TGTGCCAGTCTCGGACAGGGCCCCGAGGAACTGTTTTTT. Its protein product is CASLGQGPEELFF.

The rearrangement joins TRBV4-1 to TRBJ2-1; D is ambiguous. Germline lookup yields CDR1 MGHRA and CDR2 YSYEKL. This CDR3 is built from 13 residues. Trimming took 0 bases from V and 7 from J, leaving 7 bases between them. The CDR3 sequence: CASSQEKRNEQFF. CDR3 sequence (DNA): TGCGCCAGCAGCCAAGAAAAAAGGAATGAGCAGTTCTTC.

This clonotype has just a few counts. The CDR3 reads CSAPVGGRNEKLFF. As DNA, the CDR3 is TGCAGTGCTCCGGTCGGGGGTAGGAATGAAAAACTGTTTTTT. The chain has TRBV20-1 and TRBJ1-4; tentatively, D is TRBD1 (5 bases). Per the germline V gene, CDR1 is DFQATT and CDR2 is SNEGSKA (reference sequence). This CDR3 has 14 residues. V lost 5 bases, J lost 5 bases, and 15 bases lay in between.

This clonotype was counted between two and nine times. The gene calls are TRBV11-2 and TRBJ2-5; D remains ambiguous. The ends were cut back, 2 bases at V and 5 bases at J, with 9 bases in the middle. Germline-derived CDR1 and CDR2 are SGHAT and FQNNGV. The CDR3 sequence is 13 residues long. CDR3 nucleotide sequence: TGTGCCAGCAGCTTAATGAGTGGGGAGACCCAGTACTTC. As protein: CASSLMSGETQYF.

This CDR3 is CASSLGGPRRQETQYF. The CDR3 DNA reads as TGTGCCAGCAGCTTAGGGGGACCCCGGCGACAAGAGACCCAGTACTTC. This sequence joins TRBV7-9 and TRBJ2-5, with D perhaps given as TRBD1 or TRBD2 (5 bases each). In germline, CDR1 is SEHNR, CDR2 FQNEAQ (reference sequence). Trimming took 1 base from V and 2 from J, leaving 14 bases between them. The CDR3 sequence is 16 residues long.

The rearrangement links TRBV5-1 to TRBJ2-1, with 8 nucleotides matching TRBD1. Trimming at V came to 2 bases and at J to 8 bases, leaving 9 bases not matched to a gene. The V gene's germline CDR1 is SGHRS and CDR2 YFSETQ. The CDR3 has 15 amino acids. The chain's CDR3 is CASSFAGQGGDEQFF. For the CDR3, the DNA is TGCGCCAGCAGCTTTGCTGGACAGGGTGGTGATGAGCAGTTCTTC.

This chain joins TRBV15 and TRBJ2-3; 7 nucleotides match TRBD2. V was clipped by 5 bases and J by 3 bases; unmatched bases: 8. This CDR3 region has 15 residues. Germline-derived CDR1 and CDR2 are LNHNV and YYDKDF (reference sequence). DNA for the CDR3: TGTGCCACCAGCGGACGGGGGGTAGGGACAGATACGCAGTATTTT. Translating gives CATSGRGVGTDTQYF.

This chain links TRBV20-1 with TRBJ2-3; 9 bases map to TRBD2. The CDR3 extends over 15 amino acids. The germline V gene encodes CDR1 DFQATT and CDR2 SNEGSKA (reference sequence). With 3 bases clipped from V and 7 bases from J, the junction kept 11 bases outside the gene matches. The CDR3 sequence is CSASPFSGSMNTQYF. The CDR3 DNA sequence: TGCAGTGCTAGCCCATTTAGCGGGAGTATGAATACGCAGTATTTT.

This CDR3 reads CSARGEDRVNTEAFF. The CDR3 DNA reads TGCAGTGCTAGAGGGGAAGACAGGGTGAACACTGAAGCTTTCTTT. The chain has TRBV20-1 and TRBJ1-1; 7 bases are shared with TRBD1. V was pared by 1 base and J by 0 bases, with 5 bases of the junction left unmatched. The CDR3 is 15 residues long. In germline, CDR1 is DFQATT, CDR2 SNEGSKA (reference sequence).

This clonotype was observed once. This CDR3 fails to terminate in the conserved phenylalanine or tryptophan, so it likely reflects a read error. V gene TRBV12-3 or TRBV12-4 combines with J gene TRBJ2-1; D might be TRBD1 (6 bases). This CDR3 contains 15 residues. Trimming removed 4 bases from V and 3 bases from J, with 13 bases in between. CDR3: CASSYGTLFYNEQFV. The CDR3 DNA sequence: TGTGCCAGCAGTTACGGGACACTGTTCTACAATGAGCAGTTCGTC.

This sequence joins TRBV20-1 and TRBJ1-2, with a possible D match to TRBD1 (5 bases). The V end lost 5 bases, the J end lost 4 bases, and 17 bases lay between the germline ends. This CDR3 is 14 amino acids long. CDR1 and CDR2 (germline): DFQATT, SNEGSKA (reference sequence). CDR3 nucleotide sequence: TGCAGTGCTCCAGATAAGGGACCTCTCTATGGCTACACCTTC. Translation gives CSAPDKGPLYGYTF.